The subject of this entry is one TCR beta chain. The target antigen is unknown. It is likely a read error: a sequence one base away is far more abundant. This same CDR3 is encoded by further DNA sequences in the sample. This CDR3 is built from 16 residues. Germline V gene data show CDR1 as SGHAT and CDR2 as FQNNGV. This record belongs to a study of shared clonotypes between healthy human individuals. Broader study findings: The sole specimen, blood, was sampled, and tissue repertoires likely differ.

Sequencing used immunoSEQ multiplex PCR; TCRdb keeps in-frame clones, though not all of them. The sample has around 500,000 clones, more than 65% seen once. This clonotype was sampled from a woman in her thirties or forties in good health. Some clones in this sample may be carry-over from other donors' samples. This chain uses TRBV11-2 with TRBJ2-2; 8 nucleotides line up with TRBD1. Input material: PBMCs. The CDR3 spells CASSTGQGTNTGELFF. The DNA for the CDR3 is TGTGCTAGCAGCACAGGACAGGGAACGAACACCGGGGAGCTGTTTTTT.